The T cell receptor beta chain described here comes from a study of spatial heterogeneity in lung cancer. Whole-study context: A unique TCR and UMI combination showed up more than ten times in raw reads, on average. Study-level findings and limits: In blood, ubiquitous expanded tumor TCRs appeared more at resection than follow-up.

As concerns this clonotype: What it binds is unknown.

A single record per CDR3 protein comes from TCRdb applying MiXCR to the 5' RACE reads. The data contain tens of thousands of distinct CDR3 sequences, roughly 15% of them singletons. Documented time point: sample taken at primary tumor resection. Without sorting, whole RNA was sequenced from tumor, nontumor lung or frozen PBMC. The donors, 70 to 80 patients with untreated early-stage non-small cell lung cancer, provided the samples. Germline CDR1 LGHNA, CDR2 YNFKEQ. Unmatched junction bases numbered 3, after V lost 2 bases and J lost 5 bases. The CDR3 extends over 15 amino acids. V gene TRBV4-2 combines with J gene TRBJ2-3; 11 bases line up with TRBD2. Sequencing was performed on PBMCs, taken at surgery. The sequence was collected from a male donor with early-stage non-small cell lung cancer. The CDR3 reads CASSQIAGGEDTQYF. DNA of the CDR3: TGTGCCAGCAGCCAAATAGCGGGGGGGGAAGATACGCAGTATTTT.